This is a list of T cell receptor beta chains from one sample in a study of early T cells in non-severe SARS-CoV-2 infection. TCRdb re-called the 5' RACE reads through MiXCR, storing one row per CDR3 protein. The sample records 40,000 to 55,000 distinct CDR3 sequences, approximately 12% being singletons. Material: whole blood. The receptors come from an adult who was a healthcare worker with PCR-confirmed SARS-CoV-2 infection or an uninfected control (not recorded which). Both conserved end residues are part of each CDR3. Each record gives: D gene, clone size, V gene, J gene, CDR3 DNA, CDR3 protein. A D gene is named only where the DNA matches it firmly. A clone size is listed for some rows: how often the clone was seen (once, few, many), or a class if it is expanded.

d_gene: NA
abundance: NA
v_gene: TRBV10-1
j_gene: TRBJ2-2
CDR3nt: TGCGCCAGCAGCGCGAACACCGGGGAGCTGTTTTTT
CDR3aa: CASSANTGELFF

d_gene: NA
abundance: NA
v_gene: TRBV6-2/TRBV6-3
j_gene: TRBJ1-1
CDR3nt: TGTGCCAGCGCCCCGCAGGGTGGAGTAGGCGCTTTCTTT
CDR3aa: CASAPQGGVGAFF

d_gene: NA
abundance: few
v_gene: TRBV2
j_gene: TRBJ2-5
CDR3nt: TGTGCCAGCGATCGGGGTTCCGGGAAGACCCAGTACTTC
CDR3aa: CASDRGSGKTQYF

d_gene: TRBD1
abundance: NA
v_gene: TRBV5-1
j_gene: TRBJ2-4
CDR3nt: TGCGCCAGCAGCTTGGGCCCCCACAGGGGGACTGACAAAAACATTCAGTACTTC
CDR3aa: CASSLGPHRGTDKNIQYF

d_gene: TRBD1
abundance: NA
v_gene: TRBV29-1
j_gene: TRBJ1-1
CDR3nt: TGCAGCGTTAGGGGGCTTTCTGGCGCTTTCTTT
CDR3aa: CSVRGLSGAFF

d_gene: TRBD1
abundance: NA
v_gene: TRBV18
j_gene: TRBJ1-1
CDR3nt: TGTGCCAGCTCACCACAACAGGGGGCAGGGACTGAAGCTTTCTTT
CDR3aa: CASSPQQGAGTEAFF

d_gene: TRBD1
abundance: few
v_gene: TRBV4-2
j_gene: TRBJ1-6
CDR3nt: TGTGCCAGCAGCCAAGTTATGGGGGGAGGGACAGGCCGTTCACCCCTCCACTTT
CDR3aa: CASSQVMGGGTGRSPLHF

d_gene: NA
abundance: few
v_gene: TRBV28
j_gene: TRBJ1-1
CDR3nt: TGTGCCAGCTCGAAACAGGGATTGAACACTGAAGCTTTCTTT
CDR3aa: CASSKQGLNTEAFF

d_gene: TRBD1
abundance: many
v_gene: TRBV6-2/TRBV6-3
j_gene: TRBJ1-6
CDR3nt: TGTGCCAGCAGTTACGGGAGGGACAGCAATAATTCACCCCTCCACTTT
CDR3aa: CASSYGRDSNNSPLHF

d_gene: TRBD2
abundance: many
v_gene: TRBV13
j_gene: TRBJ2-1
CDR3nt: TGTGCCAGCAGCCCCCGGATAGCGGGAGTCTACAATGAGCAGTTCTTC
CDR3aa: CASSPRIAGVYNEQFF

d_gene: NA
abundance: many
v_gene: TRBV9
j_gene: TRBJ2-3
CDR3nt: TGTGCCAGCAGCGTAGCGGGGGAATTTCCTAGCACAGATACGCAGTATTTT
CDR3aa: CASSVAGEFPSTDTQYF

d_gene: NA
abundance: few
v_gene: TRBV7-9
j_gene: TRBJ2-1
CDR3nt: TGTGCCAGCAGCTCACTAAACAGGGTAACCTACAATGAGCAGTTCTTC
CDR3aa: CASSSLNRVTYNEQFF

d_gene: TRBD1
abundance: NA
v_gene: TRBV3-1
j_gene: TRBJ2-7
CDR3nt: TGTGCCAGCAGCCAAGGGACAGGGGCCCTCTCCGAGCAGTACTTC
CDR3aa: CASSQGTGALSEQYF

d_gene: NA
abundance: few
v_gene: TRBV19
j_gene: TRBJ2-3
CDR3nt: TGTGCCAGTACCGACGGCATCGGCACAGATACGCAGTATTTT
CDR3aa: CASTDGIGTDTQYF

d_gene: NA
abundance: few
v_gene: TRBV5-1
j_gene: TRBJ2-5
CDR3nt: TGCGCCAGCAGCTTGGGGGACCTCCAAGAGACCCAGTACTTC
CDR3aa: CASSLGDLQETQYF

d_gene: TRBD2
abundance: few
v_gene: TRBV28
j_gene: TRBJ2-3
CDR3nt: TGTGCCAGCAACCCACTTGGAGGTAGCGGGGCCACAGATACGCAGTATTTT
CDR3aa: CASNPLGGSGATDTQYF

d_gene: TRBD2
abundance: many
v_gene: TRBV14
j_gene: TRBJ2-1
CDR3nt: TGTGCCAGCAGCCAAGGGAGGGCTAGCGGCTTCAATGAGCAGTTCTTC
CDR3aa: CASSQGRASGFNEQFF

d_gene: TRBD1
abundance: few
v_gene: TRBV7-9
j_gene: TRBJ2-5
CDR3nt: TGTGCCAGCAGCTCTCCAGGGGGAGTCGAGACCCAGTACTTC
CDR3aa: CASSSPGGVETQYF

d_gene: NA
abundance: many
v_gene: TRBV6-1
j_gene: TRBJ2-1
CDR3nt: TGTGCCAGCAGAGGAGGCTACAATGAGCAGTTCTTC
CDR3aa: CASRGGYNEQFF

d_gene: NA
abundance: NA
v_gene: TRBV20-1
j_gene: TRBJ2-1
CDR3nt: TGCAGTACTGGATTGTCGGGAAATAACAATGAGCAGTTCTTC
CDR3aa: CSTGLSGNNNEQFF

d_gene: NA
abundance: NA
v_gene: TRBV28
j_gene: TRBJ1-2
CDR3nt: TGTGCCAGCAGTCCCATCGCGAGAGTGAGGTCGACAGACCGTGGCTACACCTTC
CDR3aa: CASSPIARVRSTDRGYTF

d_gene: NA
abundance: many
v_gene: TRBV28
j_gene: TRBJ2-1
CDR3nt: TGTGCCAGCAGTCCAAGGGGAACCTACAATGAGCAGTTCTTC
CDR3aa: CASSPRGTYNEQFF

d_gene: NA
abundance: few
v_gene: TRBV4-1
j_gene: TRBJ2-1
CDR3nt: TGCGCCAGCAGCCAGGAGACTAGTACGTATGAGCAGTTCTTC
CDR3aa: CASSQETSTYEQFF

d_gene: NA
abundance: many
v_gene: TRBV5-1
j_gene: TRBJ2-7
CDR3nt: TGCGCCAGCAGCTTGTACGGGGAACCCTACGAGCAGTACTTC
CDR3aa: CASSLYGEPYEQYF

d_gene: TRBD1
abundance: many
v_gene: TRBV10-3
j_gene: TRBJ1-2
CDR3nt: TGTGCCACCCAGAAGAGGACAGGGGACGGCTACACCTTC
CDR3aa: CATQKRTGDGYTF